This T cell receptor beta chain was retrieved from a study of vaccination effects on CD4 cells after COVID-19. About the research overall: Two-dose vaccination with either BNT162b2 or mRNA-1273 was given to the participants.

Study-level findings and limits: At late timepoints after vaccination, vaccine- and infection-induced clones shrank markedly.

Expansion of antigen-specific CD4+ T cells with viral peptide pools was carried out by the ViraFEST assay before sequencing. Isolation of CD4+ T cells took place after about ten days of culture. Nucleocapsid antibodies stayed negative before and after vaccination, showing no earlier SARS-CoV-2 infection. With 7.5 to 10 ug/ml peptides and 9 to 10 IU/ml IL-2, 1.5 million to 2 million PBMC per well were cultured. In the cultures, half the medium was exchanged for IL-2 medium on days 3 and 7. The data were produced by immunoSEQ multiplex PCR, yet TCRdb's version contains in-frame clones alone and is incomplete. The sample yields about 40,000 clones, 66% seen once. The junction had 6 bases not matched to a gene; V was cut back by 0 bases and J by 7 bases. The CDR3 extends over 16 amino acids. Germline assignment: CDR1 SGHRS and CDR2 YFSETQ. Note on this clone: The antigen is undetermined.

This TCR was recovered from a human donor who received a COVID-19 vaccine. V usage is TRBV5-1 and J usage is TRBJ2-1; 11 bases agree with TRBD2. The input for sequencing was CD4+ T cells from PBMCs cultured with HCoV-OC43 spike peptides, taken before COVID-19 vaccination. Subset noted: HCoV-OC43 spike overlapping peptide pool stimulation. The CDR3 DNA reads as TGCGCCAGCAGCTTGGTGGCTAGCGGGGGGTTTAATGAGCAGTTCTTC. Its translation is CASSLVASGGFNEQFF.